Following are 18 T cell receptor beta chains from one sample sequenced in a study of response to subunit inactivated influenza vaccine. In TCRdb, the RT-PCR reads were re-called with MiXCR into one record per CDR3 protein. Found here are more than 500,000 distinct CDR3 sequences, roughly 12% of them singletons; the top ten hold 11%. These same data were also listed under a study on T cells expressing NK-cell markers. That source reports: With UMIs, 5'RACE template switching was used to make TCR beta cDNA.

The material sequenced was PBMCs from blood, taken on the day of vaccination. These receptor sequences come from a man aged 50-59 years who received an inactivated influenza vaccine.

This clonotype was found many times. The gene calls are TRBV28 and TRBJ2-6; a weak D match, TRBD1 (6 bases). Trimming pared 5 bases from V and 0 bases from J, leaving 17 bases between. Germline-derived CDR1 and CDR2 are MDHEN and SYDVKM. The CDR3 totals 18 residues. CDR3 sequence: CASSPAGTSSSGANVLTF. The CDR3 bases are TGTGCCAGCAGTCCGGCCGGGACATCTTCCTCTGGGGCCAACGTCCTGACTTTC.

The chain joins TRBV7-9 to TRBJ1-6; D is undetermined. The CDR3 is 16 residues long. From germline, CDR1 is SEHNR and CDR2 FQNEAQ (reference sequence). V lost 5 bases and J lost 0, with 11 bases in between. CDR3 sequence reads: CASSVDSSSYNSPLHF. The DNA for the CDR3 is TGTGCCAGCAGCGTCGATTCCAGCTCCTATAATTCACCCCTCCACTTT. The whole variable domain, remainder taken from reference TRBV7-9 and TRBJ1-6, is DTGVSQNPRHKITKRGQNVTFRCDPISEHNRLYWYRQTLGQGPEFLTYFQNEAQLEKSRLLSDRFSAERPKGSFSTLEIQRTEQGDSAMYLCASSVDSSSYNSPLHFGNGTRLTVT.

The genes are TRBV28 and TRBJ2-3; D unclear. Per germline, CDR1 MDHEN and CDR2 SYDVKM. This CDR3 region has 11 residues. The V end lost 6 bases, the J end lost 7 bases, and 8 bases lay between the germline ends. The CDR3 nucleotides are TGTGCCAGCAGGCTTCGGAATACGCAGTATTTT. This encodes CASRLRNTQYF.

This chain connects TRBV29-1 to TRBJ2-5, with D maybe TRBD2 (5 bases). CDR1 and CDR2 from the germline V gene are SQVTM and ANQGSEA. This CDR3 region has 10 residues. With 7 bases removed from V and 4 bases from J, the gap between germline ends came to 7 bases. In DNA form, the CDR3 reads TGCAGCGGCGGGTTAGAGACCCAGTACTTC. Protein: CSGGLETQYF. Combining the CDR3 with reference TRBV29-1 and TRBJ2-5 gives the whole variable domain SAVISQKPSRDICQRGTSLTIQCQVDSQVTMMFWYRQQPGQSLTLIATANQGSEATYESGFVIDKFPISRPNLTFSTLTVSNMSPEDSSIYLCSGGLETQYFGPGTRLLVL.

This clonotype was counted a few times. The genes are TRBV29-1 and TRBJ1-1; D possibly corresponds to TRBD1 (6 bases). This CDR3 region has 14 residues. V dropped 1 base and J dropped 3 bases, with 12 bases sitting between them. Germline CDR1 reads SQVTM; CDR2 reads ANQGSEA. The CDR3 spells CSVEVTGRYTEAFF. The CDR3 bases are TGCAGCGTTGAAGTTACAGGGAGATACACTGAAGCTTTCTTT.

The sample holds a few counts of this clonotype. The J gene is TRBJ1-4, the V gene TRBV12-3 or TRBV12-4, with 11 bases matching TRBD1. This CDR3 region has 14 residues. The ends lost 7 bases at V and 6 bases at J; junction bases unmatched: 4. CDR3 coding DNA: TGTGCCAGCACCCCGGACAGGGGGCATGAAAAACTGTTTTTT. Translated: CASTPDRGHEKLFF.

A few counts support this clonotype. The chain uses TRBV6-5 and TRBJ1-1; tentative D call: TRBD1 (5 bases). Trimming removed 4 bases at V and 2 bases at J, with 17 bases between. The CDR3 contains 16 residues. Germline CDR1 reads MNHEY; CDR2 reads SVGAGI. The DNA of the CDR3 is TGTGCCAGCAGTTCCCTAGGAAGGGGCATAAACACTGAAGCTTTCTTT. This sequence encodes CASSSLGRGINTEAFF.

The J gene is TRBJ2-2, the V gene TRBV12-5, with D tentatively TRBD2 (5 bases). The V end was cut by 4 bases, the J end by 2 bases, with 17 bases between. From germline, CDR1 is LGHNT and CDR2 FRNRAP. This CDR3 is built from 17 residues. For the CDR3, the DNA is TGTGCTAGTGGTTCCCCGCTAGCACTGGGCAACACCGGGGAGCTGTTTTTT. As protein: CASGSPLALGNTGELFF.

This rearrangement joins TRBV29-1 to TRBJ2-1; TRBD1 is a possible D gene (6 bases). Between the trimmed V and J ends, which lost 7 bases and 0 bases, there was a span of 13 bases. Germline assignment: CDR1 SQVTM and CDR2 ANQGSEA. The length of the CDR3 is 14 residues. CDR3 coding DNA: TGCAGCGGCCGGGACACAGGCTCCTACAATGAGCAGTTCTTC. Its translation is CSGRDTGSYNEQFF.

The chain has TRBV28 and TRBJ2-7, with 7 bases lining up with TRBD1. The germline CDR1 and CDR2 sequences are MDHEN and SYDVKM. The CDR3 is 12 amino acids. The trim removed 6 bases at V and 6 bases at J, leaving 5 bases unmatched. In nucleotides, the CDR3 is TGTGCCAGCAGCGAACAGGGGATCGAGCAGTACTTC. Translated: CASSEQGIEQYF. Using reference TRBV28 and TRBJ2-7 for the parts outside the CDR3, the full variable domain is DVKVTQSSRYLVKRTGEKVFLECVQDMDHENMFWYRQDPGLGLRLIYFSYDVKMKEKGDIPEGYSVSREKKERFSLILESASTNQTSMYLCASSEQGIEQYFGPGTRLTVT.

The chain carries TRBV4-2 and TRBJ2-5; the D gene is possibly TRBD1 (6 bases). This CDR3 is 16 amino acids long. Germline assignment: CDR1 LGHNA and CDR2 YNFKEQ. Trimming pared 0 bases from V and 2 bases from J, leaving 13 bases between. In DNA, the CDR3 is TGTGCCAGCAGCCAAGAAGCAGGACAGAGACAAGAGACCCAGTACTTC. This translates into CASSQEAGQRQETQYF.

V usage is TRBV5-1 and J usage is TRBJ1-5, with 7 bases aligning to TRBD1. Germline CDR1 is SGHRS and CDR2 is YFSETQ. The CDR3 spans 15 residues. V lost 5 bases to trimming and J lost 0 bases; unmatched junction nucleotides: 5. The CDR3 loop is CASRTQGFSNQPQHF. CDR3 nucleotide sequence: TGCGCCAGCAGGACACAGGGGTTTAGCAATCAGCCCCAGCATTTT.

Only a few counts were recorded for this clonotype. The chain carries TRBV24-1 and TRBJ2-3; D possibly uses TRBD1 or TRBD2 (5 bases each). V was shortened by 4 bases and J by 3 bases, with 31 bases between the two germline ends. This CDR3 is built from 21 residues. The germline V gene has CDR1 KGHDR and CDR2 SFDVKD. Here the CDR3 reads CATSDSASPGTEVYLTDTQYF. In nucleotides, the CDR3 is TGTGCCACCAGTGACTCTGCATCCCCCGGGACGGAAGTTTACCTGACAGATACGCAGTATTTT.

The V and J genes are TRBV12-3 or TRBV12-4 and TRBJ1-5; D possibly corresponds to TRBD1 (5 bases). The CDR3 covers 11 residues. V was clipped by 3 bases and J by 13 bases, with 10 bases between them. In DNA, the CDR3 is TGTGCCAGCAGTTTTTTGGGGCCTCAGCATTTT. Amino acids: CASSFLGPQHF.

The chain recombines TRBV19 with TRBJ2-3; D is perhaps TRBD2 (6 bases). V lost 5 bases and J 4 bases, leaving 16 bases between the germline ends. This CDR3 spans 15 amino acids. Germline loops: CDR1 LNHDA, CDR2 SQIVND (reference sequence). CDR3 in amino acids: CASSVDYQRADTQYF. CDR3 coding DNA: TGTGCCAGTAGTGTGGACTACCAGCGCGCAGATACGCAGTATTTT.

V and J are TRBV12-3 or TRBV12-4 and TRBJ2-5, with 8 bases lining up with TRBD2. V was pared by 6 bases and J by 4 bases, with 7 bases of the junction left unmatched. This CDR3 spans 14 amino acids. CDR3 loop: CASRRRGEIETQYF. As DNA, the CDR3 is TGTGCCAGCAGGCGGCGGGGGGAGATAGAGACCCAGTACTTC.

This clonotype was picked up a small number of times. V is TRBV12-3 or TRBV12-4 and J is TRBJ2-7; 11 bases agree with TRBD2. This CDR3 is built from 15 residues. Trimming removed 5 bases from V and 3 bases from J; junction bases left unmatched: 6. The CDR3 bases are TGTGCCAGCAGTAGCCCGGGACTAGCGGTCTACGAGCAGTACTTC. Translation gives CASSSPGLAVYEQYF.

This clonotype was seen many times. The chain employs TRBV5-1 and TRBJ2-7, with TRBD2 matching 7 bases. J gave up 4 bases and V 4 bases, and 8 bases lay outside the gene matches. Germline CDR1 is SGHRS and CDR2 is YFSETQ. The CDR3 runs to 14 residues. CDR3: CASSRDYSTYEQYF. As DNA, the CDR3 is TGCGCCAGCAGCCGGGACTACAGTACATACGAGCAGTACTTC.